This TCR beta chain was profiled in a study of CD8 T cells in Susac syndrome. Random-hexamer reverse transcription was applied to 0.5 to 1 ug RNA. TCRdb redid the calling of the immunoSEQ multiplex PCR reads with MiXCR, one entry per CDR3 protein. The sample includes about 180,000 distinct CDR3 sequences, approximately 94% of them seen just once. Source material: CD4+ T cells from PBMCs. This TCR was sampled from a human donor with Susac syndrome.

CDR3 sequence (DNA): TGTGCCAGCATTCCTCGGCGGGTGGGCACAGATACGCAGTATTTT. Translated, it gives CASIPRRVGTDTQYF. This chain uses TRBV27 with TRBJ2-3, with a tentative D call TRBD2 (5 bases). The CDR3 extends over 15 amino acids. Trimming removed 7 bases at V and 1 base at J, with 15 bases between. The germline V gene has CDR1 MNHEY and CDR2 SMNVEV (reference sequence).